One and the same sample provided the 26 T cell receptor beta chains below, sequenced in a study of blood T cells in healthy people across ages. A second about 6 to 11 cycle PCR used barcoded and J-beta primers. TCRdb used MiXCR to reprocess the 5' RACE reads, holding one entry per CDR3 protein. The table has approximately 1,700,000 distinct CDR3 sequences, roughly two fifths seen once. Sequencing used blood. The origin of the receptors is a human donor in good health.

The rearrangement uses TRBV29-1 and TRBJ2-1, with D tentatively TRBD2 (6 bases). This CDR3 has 17 amino acids. The germline gives CDR1 SQVTM, CDR2 ANQGSEA. The V end was cut by 1 base, the J end by 0 bases, with 16 bases between. The CDR3 DNA is TGCAGCGTTGAAGGGTTGTTCGCGGGGCCCTCCTACAATGAGCAGTTCTTC. Its translation is CSVEGLFAGPSYNEQFF.

The sample holds one count of this clonotype. The V gene is TRBV5-1, the J gene TRBJ1-2; D is uncertain. V dropped 0 bases and J dropped 3 bases, with 6 bases sitting between them. This CDR3 is built from 13 residues. CDR1 is SGHRS, CDR2 YFSETQ, per germline. The CDR3 is CASSLVVDYGYTF. As DNA, the CDR3 is TGCGCCAGCAGCTTGGTTGTGGACTATGGCTACACCTTC. Based on the CDR3 plus reference TRBV5-1 and TRBJ1-2, the full variable domain is KAGVTQTPRYLIKTRGQQVTLSCSPISGHRSVSWYQQTPGQGLQFLFEYFSETQRNKGNFPGRFSGRQFSNSRSEMNVSTLELGDSALYLCASSLVVDYGYTFGSGTRLTVV.

The chain has TRBV20-1 and TRBJ2-5, with D possibly matching TRBD2 (5 bases). CDR3 length: 16 amino acids. The V and J ends lost 2 bases and 5 bases respectively, with 21 bases between them. CDR1 and CDR2 (germline): DFQATT, SNEGSKA (reference sequence). The CDR3 DNA follows: TGCAGTGCTAGACTTCGGGGAACCGGAATAGTGGAGACCCAGTACTTC. This gives the protein CSARLRGTGIVETQYF.

Only a few counts were recorded for this clonotype. This chain uses TRBV25-1 with TRBJ2-5, with 9 bases lining up with TRBD2. Trimming at V came to 6 bases and at J to 11 bases, leaving 16 bases not matched to a gene. The CDR3 spans 15 residues. Germline V gene lookup returns CDR1 MGHDK and CDR2 SYGVNS. The DNA for the CDR3 is TGTGCCAGCAGCGATCCGGGACTAGCAAGGAATGAGCAGTACTTC. It yields the protein CASSDPGLARNEQYF.

J is TRBJ1-1 and V is TRBV3-1, with D tentatively TRBD1 (5 bases). This CDR3 is built from 14 residues. The ends were cut back, 4 bases at V and 3 bases at J, with 12 bases in the middle. The germline gives CDR1 LGHDT, CDR2 YNNKEL (reference sequence). The CDR3 DNA reads TGTGCCAGCAGCCCGATTATGGGGGACACTGAAGCTTTCTTT. It yields the protein CASSPIMGDTEAFF.

This clonotype occurred a few times. The V and J genes are TRBV5-5 and TRBJ1-2; D remains ambiguous. CDR3 size: 15 residues. The germline CDR1 and CDR2 sequences are SGHKS and YYEKEE (reference sequence). The germline V and J ends were trimmed by 1 base and 2 bases, with 12 bases remaining between them. The CDR3 loop reads CASSLSGVQNYGYTF. CDR3 nucleotides: TGTGCCAGCAGCTTGTCTGGCGTGCAGAACTATGGCTACACCTTC.

This sequence joins TRBV5-8 and TRBJ1-5, with D maybe TRBD1 (6 bases). Germline loops: CDR1 SGHTS, CDR2 YDEGEE. The length of the CDR3 is 15 residues. V dropped 3 bases and J dropped 2 bases, with 12 bases sitting between them. The CDR3, as DNA: TGTGCCAGCAGCTCGGGACATAGCGGCAATCAGCCCCAGCATTTT. It encodes CASSSGHSGNQPQHF.

Remarks on this clonotype: The junction shows a germline mismatch at one end, possibly a read error. This sequence joins TRBV11-1 and TRBJ2-1; 8 positions match TRBD2. CDR1 and CDR2 (germline): SGHAT, FQDESV (reference sequence). CDR3 length equals 16 residues. This CDR3 reads CASSRIAGSSYNGQFF. The CDR3 DNA follows: TGTGCCAGCAGCAGAATAGCGGGGAGCTCCTACAATGGGCAGTTCTTC.

The V gene is TRBV4-1, the J gene TRBJ2-7, with TRBD2 as a possible D gene (6 bases). This CDR3 is 14 amino acids long. The ends were cut back, 4 bases at V and 1 base at J, with 11 bases in the middle. Germline values: CDR1 MGHRA, CDR2 YSYEKL. The CDR3 coding sequence is TGCGCCAGCAGCCGGGAGGTCTGGTCCTACGAGCAGTACTTC. It yields the protein CASSREVWSYEQYF.

The chain carries TRBV10-3 and TRBJ1-6, with TRBD1 matching over 7 bases. Losses at the gene ends were 1 base for V and 7 bases for J; bases not matched to a gene: 4. CDR1 ENHRY and CDR2 SYGVKD come from the germline V gene. This CDR3 is built from 15 residues. The CDR3 sequence: CAISEFGTANSPLHF. The CDR3 DNA sequence: TGTGCCATCAGTGAGTTCGGGACAGCGAATTCACCCCTCCACTTT.

The V and J genes are TRBV7-9 and TRBJ2-1; 15 positions agree with TRBD2. The CDR3 is 19 residues long. Germline V gene sequence: CDR1 SEHNR, CDR2 FQNEAQ (reference sequence). V was clipped by 5 bases and J by 7 bases; unmatched bases: 15. In DNA form, the CDR3 reads TGTGCCAGCAGCGAACCGACCGGGACTAGCGGGGGGTTAAGGAATGAGCAGTTCTTC. Translation: CASSEPTGTSGGLRNEQFF.

J is TRBJ1-2 and V is TRBV4-2; D gene ambiguous. Germline V lookup: CDR1 LGHNA, CDR2 YNFKEQ. The V gene lost 1 base and the J gene lost 3 bases, with 18 bases spanning the gap. CDR3 length: 17 residues. The CDR3 region is CASSQVLSKGPYYGYTF. The CDR3 bases are TGTGCCAGCAGCCAAGTATTATCCAAGGGCCCCTACTATGGCTACACCTTC.

This sequence joins TRBV7-3 and TRBJ2-3; tentative D call: TRBD2 (7 bases). The CDR3 has 15 amino acids. Germline CDR1 and CDR2: SGHTA and FQGTGA. V was shortened by 5 bases and J by 3 bases, with 15 bases between the two germline ends. DNA of the CDR3: TGTGCCAGCAGCCCCCAAGGGGGGGAAACAGATACGCAGTATTTT. It is translated as CASSPQGGETDTQYF.

This clonotype came up many times. This chain uses TRBV12-3 or TRBV12-4 with TRBJ2-1, with D maybe TRBD2 (5 bases). The CDR3 is 12 residues long. The ends were cut back, 5 bases at V and 8 bases at J, with 10 bases in the middle. The CDR3 coding sequence is TGTGCCAGCAGTCCCCCCGGGGATGAGCAGTTCTTC. As protein: CASSPPGDEQFF.

This clonotype appeared a few times. This chain connects TRBV20-1 to TRBJ2-7; D is unclear. Germline V gene data show CDR1 as DFQATT and CDR2 as SNEGSKA (reference sequence). V dropped 0 bases and J dropped 0 bases, with 15 bases sitting between them. CDR3 length: 16 amino acids. The CDR3 nucleotides are TGCAGTGCTAGAGACACGCTAAGCTCCCCCTCCTACGAGCAGTACTTC. Translation gives CSARDTLSSPSYEQYF.

There are a few counts of this clonotype. The V call is TRBV5-1, the J call TRBJ2-7; possible D gene TRBD2, 6 bases. The CDR3 loop spans 16 amino acids. Germline loops: CDR1 SGHRS, CDR2 YFSETQ. V was cut by 4 bases and J by 0 bases, with 17 bases left in between. CDR3 DNA: TGCGCCAGCAGCCCGAGAGGGACTGCGAACTCCTACGAGCAGTACTTC. Its translation: CASSPRGTANSYEQYF.

To note about this clonotype: With a much larger clone just one base away, this may be a read error. The J gene is TRBJ2-1, the V gene TRBV7-6; 9 nucleotides match TRBD1. CDR1 is SGHVS, CDR2 FNYEAQ, per germline. This CDR3 is built from 15 residues. The CDR3 DNA reads TGTGCCAACAGCTTAGGGACAGGGCTCAACAATGAGCAGTTCTTC. It yields the protein CANSLGTGLNNEQFF.

The genes are TRBV6-2 or TRBV6-3 and TRBJ1-2, with D perhaps TRBD1 (6 bases). Trimming removed 7 bases from V and 8 bases from J, with 20 bases in between. Germline assignment: CDR1 MNHEY and CDR2 SVGEGT. The CDR3 totals 14 residues. CDR3 in amino acids: CASNPGQLTGGYTF. The CDR3, as DNA: TGTGCCAGCAACCCCGGACAGTTAACGGGCGGCTACACCTTC.

J is TRBJ2-1 and V is TRBV4-2; 9 bases line up with TRBD2. Germline trimming cut 0 bases from V and 0 bases from J; bases unmatched to any gene: 3. The length of the CDR3 is 17 residues. Germline CDR1 reads LGHNA; CDR2 reads YNFKEQ. In nucleotides, the CDR3 is TGTGCCAGCAGCCAAGAGGGCGGGGGGGCCTCCTACAATGAGCAGTTCTTC. Its protein is CASSQEGGGASYNEQFF.

This clonotype was seen repeatedly, ten times or more. The gene calls are TRBV4-2 and TRBJ2-3; the D gene is possibly TRBD2 (7 bases). V lost 8 bases to trimming and J lost 4 bases, with 25 bases between them. CDR1 and CDR2 (germline): LGHNA, YNFKEQ. The CDR3 length is 17 residues. In nucleotides, the CDR3 is TGTGCCAGCTCCCTGCTGGCGGGGGCGGACGTGGCAGATACGCAGTATTTT. Its translation: CASSLLAGADVADTQYF.

The chain is built from TRBV12-3 or TRBV12-4 and TRBJ2-3, with D unresolved. Trimming took 3 bases from V and 4 from J, leaving 14 bases between them. The CDR3 runs to 15 residues. In DNA form, the CDR3 reads TGTGCCAGCAGTTTGGCCGTTCAAGCGCCAGATACGCAGTATTTT. This gives the protein CASSLAVQAPDTQYF.

The V call is TRBV9, the J call TRBJ2-2; tentatively, D is TRBD2 (6 bases). With 0 bases removed from V and 5 bases from J, the gap between germline ends came to 14 bases. From germline, CDR1 is SGDLS and CDR2 YYNGEE. The CDR3 length is 16 residues. The CDR3 region is CASSVGLARYTGELFF. The CDR3, as DNA: TGTGCCAGCAGCGTAGGGCTAGCGAGGTATACCGGGGAGCTGTTTTTT.

In this sample, this clonotype turned up a few times. The genes are TRBV6-1 and TRBJ1-2; D not resolved. The V gene lost 7 bases and the J gene lost 10 bases, with 19 bases spanning the gap. Germline V gives CDR1 MNHNS, CDR2 SASEGT. This CDR3 spans 13 amino acids. DNA for the CDR3: TGTGCCAGCAAGTTTGGACTCAGGCCTTTCTACACCTTC. It is translated as CASKFGLRPFYTF.

The V gene is TRBV28, the J gene TRBJ2-5; D is uncertain. Germline V CDR1 and CDR2: MDHEN, SYDVKM. V lost 3 bases and J lost 4, with 12 bases in between. The CDR3 consists of 14 residues. The CDR3 loop is CASSFRAGLETQYF. CDR3 nucleotide sequence: TGTGCCAGCAGTTTCCGCGCAGGCTTAGAGACCCAGTACTTC. The full variable domain, with the rest looked up from reference TRBV28 and TRBJ2-5, is DVKVTQSSRYLVKRTGEKVFLECVQDMDHENMFWYRQDPGLGLRLIYFSYDVKMKEKGDIPEGYSVSREKKERFSLILESASTNQTSMYLCASSFRAGLETQYFGPGTRLLVL.

This clonotype has just a few counts. The chain carries TRBV4-3 and TRBJ2-3; unclear D gene. This CDR3 is 15 amino acids long. Per the germline V gene, CDR1 is LGHNA and CDR2 is YSLEER. Trimming took off 2 bases at V and 0 bases at J, with 9 bases between the two ends. CDR3 protein: CASSQLPESTDTQYF. Here the CDR3 DNA reads TGCGCCAGCAGCCAACTACCCGAGAGCACAGATACGCAGTATTTT.

This rearrangement joins TRBV5-1 to TRBJ2-5; D remains ambiguous. In germline, CDR1 is SGHRS, CDR2 YFSETQ. This CDR3 spans 12 amino acids. Trimming removed 5 bases from V and 2 bases from J, with 7 bases in between. The CDR3 DNA reads TGCGCCAGCAGTGTTGAACAAGAGACCCAGTACTTC. It translates to CASSVEQETQYF.